The 4 T cell receptor beta chains given below trace back to one sample, sequenced in a study of breast tumors, draining lymph nodes, adjacent tissues. TCRdb reprocessed the multiplex PCR reads via MiXCR and lists one record per CDR3 protein. The sample has 100,000 to 150,000 distinct CDR3 sequences; 20% to 25% are singletons. The lymph nodes were axillary draining lymph nodes from breast cancer patients. The sample consisted of axillary lymph node tissue. The source is a female donor with breast cancer. Some clones in this sample may be carry-over from other donors' samples.

Details on this clonotype: Given a much more abundant clone one base away, this may be a read error. The V call is TRBV2, the J call TRBJ2-2, with D possibly matching TRBD2 (5 bases). This CDR3 is 15 amino acids long. From germline, CDR1 is SNHLY and CDR2 FYNNEI. CDR3 protein: CASSQIGENTGELVF. The CDR3 DNA sequence: TGTGCCAGCAGCCAAATAGGAGAGAACACCGGGGAGCTGGTTTTT.

This clonotype showed up many times. The rearrangement joins TRBV7-8 to TRBJ2-7, with 9 bases fitting TRBD1. Germline values: CDR1 SGHVS, CDR2 FQNEAQ. This CDR3 comprises 14 residues. J gave up 3 bases and V 4 bases, and 4 bases lay outside the gene matches. CDR3 DNA: TGTGCCAGCAGCTCCGGGACAGGGATCTACGAGCAGTACTTC. It codes for CASSSGTGIYEQYF.

This clonotype has more than one count but fewer than ten. This chain connects TRBV11-3 to TRBJ2-1, with 13 bases aligning to TRBD2. With 5 bases clipped from V and 1 base from J, the junction kept 5 bases outside the gene matches. CDR1 and CDR2 from the germline V gene are SGHNT and YENEEA. The CDR3 contains 17 residues. CDR3 in amino acids: CASSPRTSGRSYNEQFF. In DNA, the CDR3 is TGTGCCAGCAGCCCCAGGACTAGCGGGAGATCCTACAATGAGCAGTTCTTC.

This clonotype was detected ten times or more. J is TRBJ2-2 and V is TRBV7-2; possible D gene TRBD1, 6 bases. Germline V gene data show CDR1 as SGHTA and CDR2 as FQGNSA. V lost 5 bases, J lost 1 base, and 20 bases lay in between. This CDR3 has 18 residues. In nucleotides, the CDR3 is TGTGCCAGCAGCGGACGGATCGGAGAGGGGGTGAACACCGGGGAGCTGTTTTTT. This encodes CASSGRIGEGVNTGELFF.